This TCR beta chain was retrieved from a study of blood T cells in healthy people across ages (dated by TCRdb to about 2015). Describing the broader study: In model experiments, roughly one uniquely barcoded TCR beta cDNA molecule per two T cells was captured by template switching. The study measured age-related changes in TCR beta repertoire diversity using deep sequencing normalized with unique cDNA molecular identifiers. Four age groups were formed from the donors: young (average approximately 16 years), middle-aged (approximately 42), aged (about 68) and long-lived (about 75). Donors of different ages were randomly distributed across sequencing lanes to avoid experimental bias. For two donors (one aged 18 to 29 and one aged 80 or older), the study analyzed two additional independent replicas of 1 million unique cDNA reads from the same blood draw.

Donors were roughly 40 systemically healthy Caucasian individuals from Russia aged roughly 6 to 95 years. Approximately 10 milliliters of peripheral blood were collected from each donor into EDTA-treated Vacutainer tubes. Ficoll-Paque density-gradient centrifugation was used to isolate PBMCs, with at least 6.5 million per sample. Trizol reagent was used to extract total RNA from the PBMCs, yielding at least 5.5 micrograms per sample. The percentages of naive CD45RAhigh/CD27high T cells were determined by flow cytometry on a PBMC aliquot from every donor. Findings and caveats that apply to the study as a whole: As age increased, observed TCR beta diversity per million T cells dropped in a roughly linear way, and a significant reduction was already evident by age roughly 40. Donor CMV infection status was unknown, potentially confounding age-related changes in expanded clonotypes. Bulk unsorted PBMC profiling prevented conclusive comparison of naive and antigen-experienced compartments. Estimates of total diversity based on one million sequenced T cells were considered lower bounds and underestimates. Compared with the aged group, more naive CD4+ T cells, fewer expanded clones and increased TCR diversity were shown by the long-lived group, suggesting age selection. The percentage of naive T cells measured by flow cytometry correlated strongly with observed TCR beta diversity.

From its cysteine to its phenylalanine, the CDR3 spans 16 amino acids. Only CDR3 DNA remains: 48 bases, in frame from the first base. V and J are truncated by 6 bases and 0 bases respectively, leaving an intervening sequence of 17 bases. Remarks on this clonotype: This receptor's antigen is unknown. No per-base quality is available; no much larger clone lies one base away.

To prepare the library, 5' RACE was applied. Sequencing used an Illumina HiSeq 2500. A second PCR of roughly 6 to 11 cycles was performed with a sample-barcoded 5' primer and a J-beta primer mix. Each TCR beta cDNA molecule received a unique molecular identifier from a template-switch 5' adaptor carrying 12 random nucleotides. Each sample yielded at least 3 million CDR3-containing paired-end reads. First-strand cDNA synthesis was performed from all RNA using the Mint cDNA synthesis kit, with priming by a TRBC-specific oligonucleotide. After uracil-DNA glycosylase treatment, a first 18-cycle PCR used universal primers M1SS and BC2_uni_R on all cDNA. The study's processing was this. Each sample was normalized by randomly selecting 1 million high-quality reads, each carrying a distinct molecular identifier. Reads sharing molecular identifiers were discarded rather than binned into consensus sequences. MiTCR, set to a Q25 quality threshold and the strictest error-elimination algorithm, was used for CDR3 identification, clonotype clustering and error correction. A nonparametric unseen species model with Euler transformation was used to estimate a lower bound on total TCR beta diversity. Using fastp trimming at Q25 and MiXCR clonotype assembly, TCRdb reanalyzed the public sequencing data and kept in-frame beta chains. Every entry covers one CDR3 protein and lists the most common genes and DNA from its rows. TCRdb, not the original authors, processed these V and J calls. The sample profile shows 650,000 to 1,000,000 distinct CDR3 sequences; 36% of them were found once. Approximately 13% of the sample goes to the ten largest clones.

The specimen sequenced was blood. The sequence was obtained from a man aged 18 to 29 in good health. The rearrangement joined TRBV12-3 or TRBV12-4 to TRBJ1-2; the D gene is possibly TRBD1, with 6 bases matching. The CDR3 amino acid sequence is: CASSQMTGTTNYGYTF. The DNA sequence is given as TGTGCCAGCAGCCAAATGACAGGAACTACTAACTATGGCTACACCTTC.